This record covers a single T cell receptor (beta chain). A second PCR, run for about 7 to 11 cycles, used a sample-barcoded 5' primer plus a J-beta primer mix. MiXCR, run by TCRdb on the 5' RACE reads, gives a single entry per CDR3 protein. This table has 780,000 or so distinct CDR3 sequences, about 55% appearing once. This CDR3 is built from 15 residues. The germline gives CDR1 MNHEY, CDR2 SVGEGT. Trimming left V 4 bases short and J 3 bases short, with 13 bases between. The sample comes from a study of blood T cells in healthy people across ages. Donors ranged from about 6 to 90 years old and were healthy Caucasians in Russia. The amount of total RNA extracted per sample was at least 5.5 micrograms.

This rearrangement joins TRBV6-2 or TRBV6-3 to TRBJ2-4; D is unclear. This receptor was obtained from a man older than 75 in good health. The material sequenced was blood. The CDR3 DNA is TGTGCCAGCAGTTCAGCCAATCTAGTCAAAAACATTCAGTACTTC. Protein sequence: CASSSANLVKNIQYF.